This entry is about one TCR beta chain. The antigen is undetermined. The entry originates in a study of graft-versus-host responses after intestinal transplantation. Study information: Transplant recipients had multivisceral, liver-intestinal, or isolated intestinal grafts. Recipients were all induced with anti-thymocyte globulin, then given tacrolimus and steroids for approximately three years. Study-wide results and limits: Early post-transplant HvG declines were associated with peak circulating GvH clone levels.

Generated by immunoSEQ multiplex PCR, the TCRdb table keeps only in-frame clones and is missing some. Counted here are about 110,000 clones, 90% to 95% occurring once; the ten biggest clones make up 0.4% to 0.55%. Trimming cost V 0 bases and J 4 bases; bases outside gene matches: 3. CDR1 is SGDLS, CDR2 YYNGEE, per germline. This CDR3 has 14 residues. This specimen was unstimulated CD8+ T cells sorted from spleen or lymph node cells, taken before intestinal transplant. The source is a human donor who received an intestinal transplant. The chain couples TRBV9 to TRBJ2-5, with TRBD2 matching 7 bases. The CDR3 nucleotides are TGTGCCAGCAGCGTAGAAGCGGGAAGAGAGACCCAGTACTTC. Translating gives CASSVEAGRETQYF.